This T cell receptor (beta chain) was captured by sequencing in a study of blood T cells in healthy people across ages. The germline gives CDR1 MDHEN, CDR2 SYDVKM. The CDR3 has 14 residues. V shed 7 bases and J shed 10 bases, with 17 bases lying between them. A second PCR of about 7 to 12 cycles used a sample-barcoded 5' primer and a J-beta primer mix. A single record per CDR3 protein comes from TCRdb applying MiXCR to the 5' RACE reads. The sample holds 800,000 or so distinct CDR3 sequences, around a quarter seen once. The table lists this clonotype with a few counts. These records were also assigned to another study, of T cells of mothers and their children. From that report: Mother-child pairs who were related displayed a slightly higher overlap than unrelated pairs, a difference that was non-significant.

The source is a boy aged 5-17 years in good health. The genes are TRBV28 and TRBJ1-6; no reliable D call. The material sequenced was blood. The CDR3 loop reads CASTPEGLVSPLHF. DNA for the CDR3: TGTGCCAGCACCCCGGAGGGTCTAGTGTCACCCCTCCACTTT.